These T cell receptor beta chains were read from a single sample in a study of blood T cells in healthy people across ages. Via MiXCR, TCRdb re-called the 5' RACE reads, giving one row per CDR3 protein. Of approximately 770,000 distinct CDR3 sequences listed, 58% were seen once; the top ten hold around 20%. Sequenced input: blood. These receptors all stem from a man aged 25-40 years in good health. The CDR3 runs from the conserved cysteine through the conserved F or W. D genes are given only for firm matches. Not every row has a clone size; where given, it reads once, few, many or a size class.

D: TRBD1
size: NA
V: TRBV4-1
J: TRBJ1-1
CDR3: CASSQNRRQGAIPYEAFF
DNA: TGCGCCAGCAGCCAAAATCGCAGACAGGGGGCGATACCCTATGAAGCTTTCTTT

D: NA
size: many
V: TRBV4-3
J: TRBJ2-1
CDR3: CASSQDIGEQFF
DNA: TGCGCCAGCAGCCAAGATATCGGTGAGCAGTTCTTC

D: NA
size: NA
V: TRBV14
J: TRBJ1-2
CDR3: CASSQVIGALGGYTF
DNA: TGTGCCAGCAGCCAAGTTATCGGGGCGCTGGGTGGCTACACCTTC

D: TRBD2
size: few
V: TRBV7-9
J: TRBJ2-1
CDR3: CASSSTGGGYEQFF
DNA: TGTGCCAGCAGCTCCACGGGCGGGGGGTATGAGCAGTTCTTC

D: NA
size: NA
V: TRBV12-3/TRBV12-4
J: TRBJ2-6
CDR3: CASSFWGGTGANVLTF
DNA: TGTGCCAGCAGTTTTTGGGGTGGGACAGGGGCCAACGTCCTGACTTTC

D: TRBD2
size: NA
V: TRBV20-1
J: TRBJ2-1
CDR3: CSARDPKTSGGANEQFF
DNA: TGCAGTGCTAGAGATCCCAAGACTAGCGGGGGGGCAAATGAGCAGTTCTTC

D: TRBD1
size: NA
V: TRBV18
J: TRBJ2-7
CDR3: CASSPMTGDGEQYF
DNA: TGTGCCAGCTCACCTATGACAGGGGACGGCGAGCAGTACTTC

D: TRBD2
size: NA
V: TRBV7-9
J: TRBJ2-5
CDR3: CASSFPGLAKETQYF
DNA: TGTGCCAGCAGCTTTCCGGGACTAGCAAAAGAGACCCAGTACTTC

D: TRBD1
size: NA
V: TRBV5-1
J: TRBJ2-1
CDR3: CASSYRGEEQFF
DNA: TGCGCCAGCTCCTACAGGGGTGAGGAGCAGTTCTTC

D: NA
size: NA
V: TRBV20-1
J: TRBJ2-7
CDR3: CSANGLQNSYEQYF
DNA: TGCAGTGCTAACGGCCTACAGAATTCCTACGAGCAGTACTTC

D: NA
size: NA
V: TRBV20-1
J: TRBJ2-5
CDR3: CSADREAETQYF
DNA: TGCAGTGCTGATAGGGAGGCAGAGACCCAGTACTTC

D: NA
size: NA
V: TRBV6-1
J: TRBJ2-7
CDR3: CASTSEQYF
DNA: TGTGCCAGCACGAGCGAGCAGTACTTC

D: NA
size: NA
V: TRBV29-1
J: TRBJ2-2
CDR3: CSVRHTAPGPGGTGELFF
DNA: TGCAGCGTCCGTCATACCGCTCCAGGCCCCGGAGGCACCGGGGAGCTGTTTTTT

D: TRBD1
size: NA
V: TRBV7-2
J: TRBJ1-2
CDR3: CASSPRAEGANYGYTF
DNA: TGTGCCAGCAGCCCAAGGGCGGAGGGGGCGAACTATGGCTACACCTTC

D: TRBD1
size: NA
V: TRBV11-2
J: TRBJ1-1
CDR3: CASSWTGTNTEAFF
DNA: TGTGCCAGCAGTTGGACAGGGACGAACACTGAAGCTTTCTTT

D: TRBD1
size: NA
V: TRBV9
J: TRBJ1-5
CDR3: CASSTGVGQPQHF
DNA: TGTGCCAGCAGCACAGGGGTTGGTCAGCCCCAGCATTTT

D: TRBD1
size: few
V: TRBV12-3/TRBV12-4
J: TRBJ2-7
CDR3: CATVDRGTYYEQYF
DNA: TGTGCCACCGTGGACAGGGGGACTTACTACGAGCAGTACTTC

D: NA
size: NA
V: TRBV19
J: TRBJ2-1
CDR3: CASTKSSPYNEQFF
DNA: TGTGCCAGTACCAAGAGCTCCCCCTACAATGAGCAGTTCTTC

D: TRBD1
size: NA
V: TRBV27
J: TRBJ1-2
CDR3: CASSWTGAGGYTF
DNA: TGTGCCAGCAGTTGGACAGGGGCGGGTGGCTACACCTTC

D: TRBD2
size: NA
V: TRBV28
J: TRBJ2-7
CDR3: CASRILAGGYEQYF
DNA: TGTGCCAGCAGGATTCTAGCGGGAGGGTACGAGCAGTACTTC

D: TRBD1
size: NA
V: TRBV5-6
J: TRBJ2-7
CDR3: CASSKAGTGIYEQYF
DNA: TGTGCCAGCAGCAAGGCCGGGACAGGGATCTACGAGCAGTACTTC

D: NA
size: NA
V: TRBV6-5
J: TRBJ2-1
CDR3: CASWDPGFYNEQFF
DNA: TGTGCCAGCTGGGACCCGGGTTTTTACAATGAGCAGTTCTTC